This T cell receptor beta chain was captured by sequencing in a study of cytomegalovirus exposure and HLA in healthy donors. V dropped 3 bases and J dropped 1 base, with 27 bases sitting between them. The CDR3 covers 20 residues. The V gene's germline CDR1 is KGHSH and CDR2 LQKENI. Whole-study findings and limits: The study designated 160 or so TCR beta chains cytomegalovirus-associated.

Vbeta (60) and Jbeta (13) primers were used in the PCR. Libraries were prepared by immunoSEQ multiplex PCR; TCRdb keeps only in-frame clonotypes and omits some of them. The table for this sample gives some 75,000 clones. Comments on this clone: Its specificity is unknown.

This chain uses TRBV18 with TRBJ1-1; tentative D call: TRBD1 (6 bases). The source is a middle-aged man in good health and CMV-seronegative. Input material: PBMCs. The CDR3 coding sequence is TGTGCCAGCTCACCTCCCGGGTCTTGGGGGGGCGCGATTAAGAACACTGAAGCTTTCTTT. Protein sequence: CASSPPGSWGGAIKNTEAFF.